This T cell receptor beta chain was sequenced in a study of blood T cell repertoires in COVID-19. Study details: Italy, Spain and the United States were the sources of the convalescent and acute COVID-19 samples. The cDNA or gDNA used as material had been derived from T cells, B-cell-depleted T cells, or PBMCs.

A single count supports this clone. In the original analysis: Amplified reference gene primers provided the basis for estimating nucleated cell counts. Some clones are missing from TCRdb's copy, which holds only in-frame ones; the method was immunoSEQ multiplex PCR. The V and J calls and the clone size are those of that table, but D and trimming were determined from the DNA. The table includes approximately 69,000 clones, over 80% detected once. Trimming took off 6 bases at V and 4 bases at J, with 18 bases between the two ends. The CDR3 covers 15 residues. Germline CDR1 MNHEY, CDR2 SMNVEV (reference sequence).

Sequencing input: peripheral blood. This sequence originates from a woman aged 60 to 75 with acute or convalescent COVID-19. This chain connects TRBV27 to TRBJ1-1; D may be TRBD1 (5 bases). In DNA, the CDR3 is TGTGCCAGCAGCCCCCCCCAAAAGGGGCGCACTGAAGCTTTCTTT. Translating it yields CASSPPQKGRTEAFF.